These 30 T cell receptor beta chains share one sample of origin, sequenced in a study of cytomegalovirus exposure and HLA in healthy donors. Primers: 60 Vbeta forward and 13 Jbeta reverse. The protocol was immunoSEQ multiplex PCR, while the TCRdb copy is restricted to in-frame clones and leaves out a portion. In the table there are under 150,000 clones, about 80% of which are singletons. The source material was PBMCs. These receptors all come from a male donor in good health and CMV-seropositive.

In regard to this clone: A junction boundary mismatches the germline segment, possibly from a read error. The V and J genes are TRBV7-9 and TRBJ1-5, with a tentative D call TRBD1 (5 bases). The length of the CDR3 is 15 residues. Per the germline V gene, CDR1 is SEHNR and CDR2 is FQNEAQ (reference sequence). The CDR3, as DNA: TGTTCCAGCAGCTTACAGGCGGGGGACAATCAGCCCCAGCATTTT. Translating it yields CSSSLQAGDNQPQHF.

This chain uses TRBV2 with TRBJ2-3; D may be TRBD2 (6 bases). The germline CDR1 and CDR2 sequences are SNHLY and FYNNEI. The CDR3 is made up of 16 amino acids. Trimming removed 7 bases from V and 4 bases from J, with 21 bases in between. CDR3: CASNMGLLVTPDTQYF. DNA for the CDR3: TGTGCCAGCAATATGGGACTCCTGGTTACCCCAGATACGCAGTATTTT. The full variable domain, with the rest looked up from reference TRBV2 and TRBJ2-3, is EPEVTQTPSHQVTQMGQEVILRCVPISNHLYFYWYRQILGQKVEFLVSFYNNEISEKSEIFDDQFSVERPDGSNFTLKIRSTKLEDSAMYFCASNMGLLVTPDTQYFGPGTRLTVL.

This clone appeared a few times. This chain connects TRBV5-5 to TRBJ1-5, with 7 nucleotides matching TRBD1. This CDR3 has 15 residues. The junction had 3 bases not matched to a gene; V was cut back by 0 bases and J by 3 bases. Germline-derived CDR1 and CDR2 are SGHKS and YYEKEE (reference sequence). The CDR3 is CASSLEGGDNQPQHF. The CDR3 DNA sequence: TGTGCCAGCAGCTTGGAAGGGGGCGACAATCAGCCCCAGCATTTT.

The chain is built from TRBV6-1 and TRBJ2-7; possibly TRBD1 for D (6 bases). The CDR3 runs 14 residues. Germline CDR1 is MNHNS and CDR2 is SASEGT. V lost 7 bases to trimming and J lost 2 bases, with 15 bases between them. CDR3 loop: CASNGRGSTYEQYF. The CDR3 DNA reads as TGTGCCAGCAATGGCAGGGGCTCCACCTACGAGCAGTACTTC.

The rearrangement joins TRBV13 to TRBJ2-3; D might be TRBD2 (6 bases). The CDR3 covers 17 residues. The V and J ends lost 7 bases and 2 bases respectively, with 22 bases between them. Germline-derived CDR1 and CDR2 are PRHDT and FYEKMQ (reference sequence). This CDR3 is CASTRKGEWTNTDTQYF. For the CDR3, the DNA is TGTGCCAGCACCCGGAAAGGGGAGTGGACTAACACAGATACGCAGTATTTT.

Here the CDR3 reads CASSLAARGAHGANVLTF. CDR3 DNA sequence: TGCGCCAGCAGCTTGGCCGCCCGGGGGGCGCACGGGGCCAACGTCCTGACTTTC. The chain employs TRBV5-1 and TRBJ2-6, with a weak D call TRBD2 (7 bases). The CDR3 runs 18 residues. Deletions cut 0 bases from V and 4 bases from J, with 17 bases between. The V gene's germline CDR1 is SGHRS and CDR2 YFSETQ.

The CDR3 region has the DNA TGTGCCACCAGCAGAGTCCCCGGCGGGAACAACCAAGAGACCCAGTACTTC. It yields the protein CATSRVPGGNNQETQYF. This rearrangement joins TRBV15 to TRBJ2-5; a possible D gene is TRBD2 (6 bases). The CDR3 covers 17 residues. CDR1 and CDR2 (germline): LNHNV, YYDKDF (reference sequence). Trimming shortened V by 1 base and J by 0 bases, and 15 bases separated the two germline ends.

CDR3: CASRLAGTGGRNTEAFF. For the CDR3, the DNA is TGTGCCAGCAGACTCGCCGGGACAGGGGGCCGGAACACTGAAGCTTTCTTT. This chain connects TRBV28 to TRBJ1-1; 12 positions match TRBD1. This CDR3 comprises 17 residues. After removal of 6 bases from V and 1 base from J, the junction contained 9 bases not matched to a gene. Germline V gives CDR1 MDHEN, CDR2 SYDVKM.

This chain joins TRBV7-9 and TRBJ2-7; 11 bases are a match to TRBD2. Unmatched junction bases numbered 10, after V lost 5 bases and J lost 7 bases. This CDR3 region has 15 residues. Germline loops: CDR1 SEHNR, CDR2 FQNEAQ (reference sequence). For the CDR3, the DNA is TGTGCCAGCAGCCCGCCGGGACTAGCGGATCCAGAGCAGTACTTC. Its protein product is CASSPPGLADPEQYF.

This sequence joins TRBV5-4 and TRBJ2-1, with a tentative D call TRBD1 (6 bases). Per germline, CDR1 SGHNT and CDR2 YYREEE (reference sequence). The CDR3 loop spans 11 amino acids. V was pared by 5 bases and J by 14 bases, with 14 bases between. CDR3 sequence: CASSETGTKFF. In DNA, the CDR3 is TGTGCCAGCAGTGAAACCGGGACAAAGTTCTTC.

This rearrangement joins TRBV30 to TRBJ1-5; tentative D call: TRBD1 (5 bases). The CDR3 is 13 amino acids. CDR1 is GTSNPN, CDR2 SVGIG, per germline (reference sequence). V lost 0 bases and J 5 bases, leaving 8 bases between the germline ends. The CDR3 sequence is CAWSVQGDQPQHF. The CDR3 nucleotides are TGTGCCTGGAGTGTACAAGGGGATCAGCCCCAGCATTTT.

V gene TRBV10-3 combines with J gene TRBJ1-5; 12 bases map to TRBD1. In germline, CDR1 is ENHRY, CDR2 SYGVKD. The CDR3 spans 16 residues. V was pared by 10 bases and J by 1 base, with 8 bases of the junction left unmatched. The CDR3 DNA sequence: TGTGCCACCCTAGGGACAGGGGGCACCAGCAATCAGCCCCAGCATTTT. Protein: CATLGTGGTSNQPQHF.

The chain carries TRBV25-1 and TRBJ2-1, with D maybe TRBD1 (5 bases). The CDR3 has 13 amino acids. Looked up from germline, CDR1 is MGHDK and CDR2 is SYGVNS. V was trimmed by 6 bases and J by 3 bases, leaving 9 bases between them. The CDR3 DNA sequence: TGTGCCAGCAGGGACAACAGCTACAATGAGCAGTTCTTC. It translates to CASRDNSYNEQFF.

The rearrangement links TRBV11-2 to TRBJ2-7, with 8 bases lining up with TRBD2. The germline V gene has CDR1 SGHAT and CDR2 FQNNGV. V lost 1 base and J lost 6; bases outside the gene matches: 5. This CDR3 comprises 14 residues. The CDR3 protein is CASSLGLATPEQYF. Written as DNA, the CDR3 is TGTGCCAGCAGCTTAGGACTAGCGACTCCCGAGCAGTACTTC.

The chain uses TRBV19 and TRBJ2-5; 9 bases match TRBD1. The CDR3 spans 13 residues. Germline CDR1 reads LNHDA; CDR2 reads SQIVND (reference sequence). The trim removed 7 bases at V and 5 bases at J, leaving 5 bases unmatched. DNA for the CDR3: TGTGCCAGTAAGGGACAGGGAAGGGAGACCCAGTACTTC. Its translation is CASKGQGRETQYF.

The chain couples TRBV28 to TRBJ2-7, with D unresolved. The CDR3 length is 13 residues. Germline loops: CDR1 MDHEN, CDR2 SYDVKM. V was cut by 8 bases and J by 6 bases, with 17 bases left in between. The CDR3 sequence: CASGVGSFSEQYF. DNA of the CDR3: TGTGCCAGCGGAGTAGGCAGTTTTTCCGAGCAGTACTTC.

The table lists this clone with a count of one. The genes are TRBV6-1 and TRBJ2-2; D possibly corresponds to TRBD1 (6 bases). From germline, CDR1 is MNHNS and CDR2 SASEGT. The V gene lost 3 bases and the J gene lost 5 bases, with 10 bases spanning the gap. The CDR3 consists of 14 residues. The CDR3 loop is CASSDMGATGELFF. As DNA, the CDR3 is TGTGCCAGCAGTGATATGGGGGCTACCGGGGAGCTGTTTTTT.

The rearrangement links TRBV11-2 to TRBJ2-7; a weak D match, TRBD2 (7 bases). Per germline, CDR1 SGHAT and CDR2 FQNNGV. The CDR3 is made up of 15 amino acids. Trimming left V 1 base short and J 2 bases short, with 12 bases between. CDR3 DNA sequence: TGTGCCAGCAGCTTAGGCGGGGGCCAAACCTACGAGCAGTACTTC. This encodes CASSLGGGQTYEQYF.

V and J are TRBV29-1 and TRBJ1-2; D is undetermined. The CDR3 has 11 amino acids. Germline lookup yields CDR1 SQVTM and CDR2 ANQGSEA. V shed 4 bases and J shed 8 bases, with 11 bases lying between them. CDR3 coding DNA: TGCAGCGTTGGAGGCAAGGAGGGCTACACCTTC. Translation gives CSVGGKEGYTF. Looking up the rest from reference TRBV29-1 and TRBJ1-2 gives the full variable domain: SAVISQKPSRDICQRGTSLTIQCQVDSQVTMMFWYRQQPGQSLTLIATANQGSEATYESGFVIDKFPISRPNLTFSTLTVSNMSPEDSSIYLCSVGGKEGYTFGSGTRLTVV.

This clone was counted only a few times. The chain uses TRBV21-1 and TRBJ2-7; TRBD1, the table's D call, was not compared with the DNA. TRBV21-1 is flagged as a pseudogene. The CDR3 extends over 11 amino acids. For the CDR3, the DNA is TGTGCCAGCAGCATTTGCAGGGAGCAGTACTTC. It is translated as CASSICREQYF.

The chain carries TRBV6-5 and TRBJ2-5; no reliable D call. The CDR3 length is 15 residues. The V and J ends lost 2 bases and 1 base respectively, with 11 bases between them. Germline assignment: CDR1 MNHEY and CDR2 SVGAGI. CDR3: CASSYLGAAQETQYF. The CDR3 region has the DNA TGTGCCAGCAGTTACCTCGGAGCAGCCCAAGAGACCCAGTACTTC.

J is TRBJ1-2 and V is TRBV2; 8 positions match TRBD1. The length of the CDR3 is 13 residues. Germline V gene sequence: CDR1 SNHLY, CDR2 FYNNEI. J gave up 4 bases and V 4 bases, and 2 bases lay outside the gene matches. CDR3 in amino acids: CASSGQGTYGYTF. CDR3 bases: TGTGCCAGCAGTGGACAGGGGACCTATGGCTACACCTTC.

The chain employs TRBV25-1 and TRBJ1-2; 10 bases match TRBD1. V trimming: 3 bases; J trimming: 7 bases; junction bases outside the gene matches: 5. Germline assignment: CDR1 MGHDK and CDR2 SYGVNS. The CDR3 length is 14 residues. CDR3 protein: CASSERQGAGGYTF. CDR3 in DNA: TGTGCCAGCAGTGAGCGACAGGGGGCCGGTGGCTACACCTTC.

V gene TRBV6-5 combines with J gene TRBJ1-2, with TRBD1 identical over 7 bases. The CDR3 is made up of 15 amino acids. Per germline, CDR1 MNHEY and CDR2 SVGAGI. The V and J ends lost 1 base and 6 bases, in that order; junction bases with no gene match: 8. Here the CDR3 DNA reads TGTGCCAGCAGTTACTACAATCGACAGGGCCATGGCTACACCTTC. Translating gives CASSYYNRQGHGYTF.

This chain links TRBV5-6 with TRBJ1-1, with TRBD1 matching 7 bases. Germline loops: CDR1 SGHDT, CDR2 YYEEEE. This CDR3 is 16 amino acids long. J was trimmed by 4 bases and V by 6 bases; bases with no gene match: 15. Here the CDR3 DNA reads TGTGCCAGCAAATTAAACAGGGGTTCCCTCGGCACTGAAGCTTTCTTT. This gives the protein CASKLNRGSLGTEAFF.

J is TRBJ1-1 and V is TRBV7-9, with a weak D call TRBD1 (6 bases). Germline-derived CDR1 and CDR2 are SEHNR and FQNEAQ (reference sequence). This CDR3 contains 13 residues. Trimming took off 8 bases at V and 0 bases at J, with 10 bases between the two ends. The CDR3 loop is CASHGQLNTEAFF. In DNA form, the CDR3 reads TGTGCCAGCCACGGACAGTTGAACACTGAAGCTTTCTTT. Based on the CDR3 plus reference TRBV7-9 and TRBJ1-1, the full variable domain is DTGVSQNPRHKITKRGQNVTFRCDPISEHNRLYWYRQTLGQGPEFLTYFQNEAQLEKSRLLSDRFSAERPKGSFSTLEIQRTEQGDSAMYLCASHGQLNTEAFFGQGTRLTVV.

This chain joins TRBV25-1 and TRBJ1-6, with TRBD1 identical over 9 bases. The CDR3 runs 15 residues. The germline V gene has CDR1 MGHDK and CDR2 SYGVNS. V lost 5 bases, J lost 6 bases, and 5 bases stayed unmatched. Here the CDR3 DNA reads TGTGCCAGCAGTCTCCGGGACAGGGTTAATTCACCCCTCCACTTT. This sequence encodes CASSLRDRVNSPLHF.

This clone was detected a few times. The chain combines TRBV7-8 with TRBJ2-2; 7 bases line up with TRBD2. The CDR3 length is 17 residues. The germline V gene has CDR1 SGHVS and CDR2 FQNEAQ. J lost 1 base, V lost 2 bases, and 7 bases had no gene match. In DNA, the CDR3 is TGTGCCAGCAGCTTATACGCGGCGGGGGAGAACACCGGGGAGCTGTTTTTT. Its protein is CASSLYAAGENTGELFF.

On this clone: Sequence at one end of the junction differs from germline and may be a read error. The V and J genes are TRBV7-9 and TRBJ1-4; a possible D gene is TRBD1 (5 bases). The CDR3 sequence is 14 residues long. The germline V gene has CDR1 SEHNR and CDR2 FQNEAQ (reference sequence). CDR3 coding DNA: TGTTCCAGCAGCTGGGGCAGTATTAATGAAAAACTGTTTTTT. This codes for CSSSWGSINEKLFF.

The chain has TRBV28 and TRBJ1-4, with D possibly matching TRBD1 (5 bases). The V end was cut by 8 bases, the J end by 4 bases, with 14 bases between. The germline V gene has CDR1 MDHEN and CDR2 SYDVKM. CDR3 length: 14 residues. This CDR3 reads CASPWGVNNEKLFF. The CDR3 region has the DNA TGTGCCAGCCCCTGGGGGGTCAATAATGAAAAACTGTTTTTT.